This TCR beta chain was recorded in a study of blood T cell repertoires in COVID-19. Study background: Sample material is recorded as cDNA or gDNA derived from T cells, B-cell-depleted T cells, or PBMCs.

The CDR3 is 14 amino acids. Per the germline V gene, CDR1 is MDHEN and CDR2 is SYDVKM. The V end lost 8 bases, the J end lost 0 bases, and 11 bases lay between the germline ends. In the original workflow: Reference gene primer amplification yielded estimated nucleated cell counts. The data were produced by immunoSEQ multiplex PCR, yet TCRdb's version contains in-frame clones alone and is incomplete. D and trimming were read from the DNA, whereas the V and J calls and clone size are those reported in that table. The data hold fewer than 70,000 clones, with around nine tenths observed a single time. This clone has only a few counts.

What was sequenced was peripheral blood. The chain joins TRBV28 to TRBJ1-3; D perhaps matches TRBD1 (5 bases). The TCR comes from a human donor in a cohort sampled during active COVID-19. In DNA, the CDR3 is TGTGCCAGCCAAATCAGGGACTCTGGAAACACCATATATTTT. Translating it yields CASQIRDSGNTIYF.